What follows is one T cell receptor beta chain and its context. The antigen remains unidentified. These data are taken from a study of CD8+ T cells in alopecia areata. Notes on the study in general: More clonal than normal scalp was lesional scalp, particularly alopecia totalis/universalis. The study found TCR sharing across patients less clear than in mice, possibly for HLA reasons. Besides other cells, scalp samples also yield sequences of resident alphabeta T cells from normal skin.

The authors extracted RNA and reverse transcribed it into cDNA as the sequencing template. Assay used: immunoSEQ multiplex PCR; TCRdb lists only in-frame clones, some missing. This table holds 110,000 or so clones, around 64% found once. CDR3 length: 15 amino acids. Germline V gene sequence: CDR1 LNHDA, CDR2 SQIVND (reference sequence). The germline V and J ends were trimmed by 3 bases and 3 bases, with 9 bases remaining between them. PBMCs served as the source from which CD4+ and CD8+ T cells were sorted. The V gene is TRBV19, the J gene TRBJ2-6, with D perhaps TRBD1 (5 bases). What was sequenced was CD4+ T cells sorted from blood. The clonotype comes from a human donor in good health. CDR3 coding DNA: TGTGCCAGTAGTATTCTGGGGCTTGGGGCCAACGTCCTGACTTTC. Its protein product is CASSILGLGANVLTF.